The sequence of this TCR beta chain was determined in a study of T cells after yellow fever vaccination. Study background: Fractions containing few cells were prepared with SMART-Seq v4 Ultra Low Input.

From the 5' RACE reads, TCRdb called clonotypes with MiXCR, one entry per CDR3 protein. The sample records 250,000 to 400,000 distinct CDR3 sequences, about 4% being singletons. Looked up from germline, CDR1 is MNHEY and CDR2 is SMNVEV (reference sequence). Trimming took off 5 bases at V and 1 base at J, with 17 bases between the two ends. CDR3 length equals 16 residues. This sample comprised PBMCs, obtained 5 days after the yellow fever booster vaccination. The sequence was collected from a man aged 18-30 years who received the YFV17D yellow fever vaccine. This rearrangement joins TRBV27 to TRBJ2-5, with D possibly TRBD1 on 7 matching bases. CDR3 coding DNA: TGTGCCAGCAGTGCGTTCCAGGGGGGCCTCCAAGAGACCCAGTACTTC. This codes for CASSAFQGGLQETQYF.